The clone carrying this T cell receptor beta chain was detected only a few times. Antigen specificity is unknown. This sample was included in a study of T-cell reconstitution after alpha-beta-depleted transplantation in children. General observations from the study: Where some patients showed high TCRbeta diversity at day 60, it came from recipient T cells and thymic progenitors that had survived.

The CDR3 extends over 12 amino acids. Germline-derived CDR1 and CDR2 are GTSNPN and SVGIG (reference sequence). Trimming left V 0 bases short and J 7 bases short, with 7 bases between. This sample's TCRbeta library carried unique molecular identifier barcodes. TCRdb re-derived calls from the PCR reads in MiXCR, one entry per CDR3 protein. In the table there are about 580,000 distinct CDR3 sequences, more than 20% of which are singletons. The sequence derives from a boy under two years old who had a stem cell transplant for acute myeloid leukemia, so the T cells may come from the graft donor. The sequenced sample was PBMCs, mostly from graft donor cells, obtained 360 days after TCRalphabeta/CD19-depleted stem cell transplant. V and J are TRBV30 and TRBJ2-1; D ambiguous. The CDR3 loop reads CAWSVRGNEQFF. CDR3 coding DNA: TGTGCCTGGAGTGTACGAGGTAATGAGCAGTTCTTC.